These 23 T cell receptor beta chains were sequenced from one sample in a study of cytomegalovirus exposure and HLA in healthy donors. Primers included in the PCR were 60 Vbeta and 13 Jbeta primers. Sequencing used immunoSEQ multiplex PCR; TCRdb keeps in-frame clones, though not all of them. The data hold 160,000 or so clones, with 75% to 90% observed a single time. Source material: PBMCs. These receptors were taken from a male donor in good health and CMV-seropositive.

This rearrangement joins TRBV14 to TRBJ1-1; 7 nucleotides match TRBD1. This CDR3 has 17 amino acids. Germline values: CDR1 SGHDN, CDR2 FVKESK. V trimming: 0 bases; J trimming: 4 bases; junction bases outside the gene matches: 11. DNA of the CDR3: TGTGCCAGCAGCCAAGATCGTGTTGGCAGGGGGGCCACTGAAGCTTTCTTT. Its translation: CASSQDRVGRGATEAFF. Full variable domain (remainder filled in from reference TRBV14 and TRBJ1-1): EAGVTQFPSHSVIEKGQTVTLRCDPISGHDNLYWYRRVMGKEIKFLLHFVKESKQDESGMPNNRFLAERTGGTYSTLKVQPAELEDSGVYFCASSQDRVGRGATEAFFGQGTRLTVV.

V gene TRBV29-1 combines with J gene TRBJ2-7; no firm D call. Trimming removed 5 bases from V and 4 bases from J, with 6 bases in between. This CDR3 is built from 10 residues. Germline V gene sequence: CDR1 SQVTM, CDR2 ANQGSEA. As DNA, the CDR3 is TGCAGCGTTATACTTTACGAGCAGTACTTC. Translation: CSVILYEQYF.

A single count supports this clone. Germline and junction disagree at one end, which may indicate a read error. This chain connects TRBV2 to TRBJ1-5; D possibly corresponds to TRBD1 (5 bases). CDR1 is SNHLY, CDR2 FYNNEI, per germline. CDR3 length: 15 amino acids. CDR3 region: CASSEDRGSNRPQHF. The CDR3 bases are TGTGCCAGCAGTGAAGATAGGGGAAGCAATCGGCCCCAGCATTTT. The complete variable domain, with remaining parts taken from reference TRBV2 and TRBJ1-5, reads EPEVTQTPSHQVTQMGQEVILRCVPISNHLYFYWYRQILGQKVEFLVSFYNNEISEKSEIFDDQFSVERPDGSNFTLKIRSTKLEDSAMYFCASSEDRGSNRPQHFGDGTRLSIL.

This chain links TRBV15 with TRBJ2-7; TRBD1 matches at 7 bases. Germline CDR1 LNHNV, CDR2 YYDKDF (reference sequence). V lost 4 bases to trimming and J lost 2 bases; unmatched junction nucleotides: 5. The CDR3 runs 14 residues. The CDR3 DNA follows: TGTGCCACCAGCACAGGGCAGGGGGCCTACGAGCAGTACTTC. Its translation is CATSTGQGAYEQYF.

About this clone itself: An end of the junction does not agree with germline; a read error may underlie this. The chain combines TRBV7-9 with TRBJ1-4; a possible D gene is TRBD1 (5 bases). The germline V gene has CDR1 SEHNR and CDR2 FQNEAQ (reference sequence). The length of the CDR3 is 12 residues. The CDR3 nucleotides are TGTTCCAGCAGCTGGGGGGACGAAAAACTGTTTTTT. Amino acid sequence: CSSSWGDEKLFF.

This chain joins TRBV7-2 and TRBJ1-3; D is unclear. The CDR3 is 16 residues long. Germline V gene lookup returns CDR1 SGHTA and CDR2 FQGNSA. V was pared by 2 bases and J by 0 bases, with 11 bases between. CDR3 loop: CASSLIPRDSGNTIYF. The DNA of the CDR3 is TGTGCCAGCAGCTTAATCCCTAGAGACTCTGGAAACACCATATATTTT.

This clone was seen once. Here the CDR3 reads CASSLRTGALGGYTF. The CDR3 coding sequence is TGTGCCAGCAGCTTGAGGACAGGGGCCCTCGGTGGCTACACCTTC. The chain recombines TRBV5-4 with TRBJ1-2; TRBD1 matches at 9 bases. Germline V gene data show CDR1 as SGHNT and CDR2 as YYREEE (reference sequence). V trimming: 1 base; J trimming: 7 bases; junction bases outside the gene matches: 8. The CDR3 spans 15 residues.

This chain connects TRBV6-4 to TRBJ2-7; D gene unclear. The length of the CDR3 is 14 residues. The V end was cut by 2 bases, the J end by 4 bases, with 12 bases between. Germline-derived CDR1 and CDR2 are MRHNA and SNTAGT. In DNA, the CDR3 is TGTGCCAGCAGTGACGGCCCCGACGGGTACGAGCAGTACTTC. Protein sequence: CASSDGPDGYEQYF.

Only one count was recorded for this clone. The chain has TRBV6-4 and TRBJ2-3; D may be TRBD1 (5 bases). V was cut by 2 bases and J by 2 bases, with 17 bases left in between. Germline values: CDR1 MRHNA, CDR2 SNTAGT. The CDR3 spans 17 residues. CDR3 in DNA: TGTGCCAGCAGTGACGGGGCTGGTTCGCGACACACAGATACGCAGTATTTT. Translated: CASSDGAGSRHTDTQYF.

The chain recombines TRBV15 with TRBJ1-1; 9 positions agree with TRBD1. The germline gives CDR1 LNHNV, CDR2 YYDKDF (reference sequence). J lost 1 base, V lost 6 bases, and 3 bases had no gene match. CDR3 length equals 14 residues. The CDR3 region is CATRTGGSNTEAFF. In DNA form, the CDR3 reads TGTGCCACCAGGACAGGGGGATCGAACACTGAAGCTTTCTTT.

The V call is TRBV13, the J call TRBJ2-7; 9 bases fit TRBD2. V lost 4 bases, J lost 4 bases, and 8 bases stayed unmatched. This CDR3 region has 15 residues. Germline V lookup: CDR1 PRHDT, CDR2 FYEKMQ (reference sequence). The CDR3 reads CASSSGGRVGYEQYF. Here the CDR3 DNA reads TGTGCCAGCAGCTCTGGCGGGAGGGTAGGGTACGAGCAGTACTTC. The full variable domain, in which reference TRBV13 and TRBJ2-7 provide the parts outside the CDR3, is AAGVIQSPRHLIKEKRETATLKCYPIPRHDTVYWYQQGPGQDPQFLISFYEKMQSDKGSIPDRFSAQQFSDYHSELNMSSLELGDSALYFCASSSGGRVGYEQYFGPGTRLTVT.

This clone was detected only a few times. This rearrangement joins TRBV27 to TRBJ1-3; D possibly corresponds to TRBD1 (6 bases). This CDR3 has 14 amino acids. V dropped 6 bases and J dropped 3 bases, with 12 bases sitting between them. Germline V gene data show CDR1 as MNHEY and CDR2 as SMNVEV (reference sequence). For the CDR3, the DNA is TGTGCCAGCAGGGGAACAGGGTTTGGAAACACCATATATTTT. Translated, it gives CASRGTGFGNTIYF.

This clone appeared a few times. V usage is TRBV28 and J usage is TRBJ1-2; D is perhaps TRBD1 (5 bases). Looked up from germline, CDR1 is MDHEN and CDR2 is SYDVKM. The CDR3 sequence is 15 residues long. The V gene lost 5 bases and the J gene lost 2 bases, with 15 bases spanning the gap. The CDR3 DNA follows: TGTGCCAGCAGTGGTGGGACGGGGAGGAACTATGGCTACACCTTC. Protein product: CASSGGTGRNYGYTF.

For the CDR3, the DNA is TGTGCCAGCAGTGGGACAGGGACCAGAAAAAATGAAAAACTGTTTTTT. Translating gives CASSGTGTRKNEKLFF. The V gene is TRBV6-1, the J gene TRBJ1-4, with 8 bases aligning to TRBD1. The CDR3 runs 16 residues. Trimming cost V 4 bases and J 5 bases; bases outside gene matches: 9. Germline loops: CDR1 MNHNS, CDR2 SASEGT.

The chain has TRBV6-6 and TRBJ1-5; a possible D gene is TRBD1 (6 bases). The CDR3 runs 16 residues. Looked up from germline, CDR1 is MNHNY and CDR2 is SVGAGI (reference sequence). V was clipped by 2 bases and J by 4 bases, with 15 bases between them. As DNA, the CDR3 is TGTGCCAGCAGTTACGAGGGGCGGACAGCTAATCAGCCCCAGCATTTT. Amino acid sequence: CASSYEGRTANQPQHF.

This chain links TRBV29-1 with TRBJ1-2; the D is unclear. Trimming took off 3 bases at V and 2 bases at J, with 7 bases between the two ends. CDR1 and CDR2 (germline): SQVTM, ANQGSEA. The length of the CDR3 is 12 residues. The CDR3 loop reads CSVDRPNYGYTF. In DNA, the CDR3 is TGCAGCGTTGACAGGCCGAACTATGGCTACACCTTC. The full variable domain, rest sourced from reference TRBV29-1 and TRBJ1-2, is SAVISQKPSRDICQRGTSLTIQCQVDSQVTMMFWYRQQPGQSLTLIATANQGSEATYESGFVIDKFPISRPNLTFSTLTVSNMSPEDSSIYLCSVDRPNYGYTFGSGTRLTVV.

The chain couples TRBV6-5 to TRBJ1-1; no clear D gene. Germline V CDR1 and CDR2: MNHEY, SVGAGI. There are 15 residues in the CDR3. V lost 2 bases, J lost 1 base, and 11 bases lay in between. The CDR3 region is CASSYRERANTEAFF. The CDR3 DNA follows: TGTGCCAGCAGTTACAGGGAGCGCGCGAACACTGAAGCTTTCTTT.

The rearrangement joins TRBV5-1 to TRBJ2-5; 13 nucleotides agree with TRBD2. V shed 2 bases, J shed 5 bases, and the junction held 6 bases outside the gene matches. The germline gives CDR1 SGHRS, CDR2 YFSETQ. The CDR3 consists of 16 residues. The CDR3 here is CASSLRTSGSWETQYF. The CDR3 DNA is TGCGCCAGCAGCTTAAGGACTAGCGGGAGTTGGGAGACCCAGTACTTC.

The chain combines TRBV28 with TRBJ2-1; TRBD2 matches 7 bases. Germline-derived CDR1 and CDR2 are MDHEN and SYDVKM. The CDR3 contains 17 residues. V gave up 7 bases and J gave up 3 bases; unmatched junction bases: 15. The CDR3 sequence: CASTSQAAGVSYNEQFF. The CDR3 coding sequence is TGTGCCAGCACCTCCCAGGCGGCGGGAGTCAGCTACAATGAGCAGTTCTTC. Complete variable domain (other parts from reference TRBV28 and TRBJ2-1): DVKVTQSSRYLVKRTGEKVFLECVQDMDHENMFWYRQDPGLGLRLIYFSYDVKMKEKGDIPEGYSVSREKKERFSLILESASTNQTSMYLCASTSQAAGVSYNEQFFGPGTRLTVL.

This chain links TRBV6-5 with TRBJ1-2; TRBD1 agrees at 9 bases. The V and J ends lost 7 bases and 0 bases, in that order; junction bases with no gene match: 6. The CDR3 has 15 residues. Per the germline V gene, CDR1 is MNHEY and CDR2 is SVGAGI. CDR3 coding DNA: TGTGCCAGCAAGAAGACAGGGGGAGCTAACTATGGCTACACCTTC. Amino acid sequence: CASKKTGGANYGYTF.

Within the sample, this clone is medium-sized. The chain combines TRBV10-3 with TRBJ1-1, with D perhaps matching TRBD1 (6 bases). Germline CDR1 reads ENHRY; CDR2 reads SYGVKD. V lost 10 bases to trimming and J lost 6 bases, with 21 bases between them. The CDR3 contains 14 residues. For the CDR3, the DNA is TGTGCCAGCGACCCACAGGGTAAGGGCCCTGAAGCTTTCTTT. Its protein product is CASDPQGKGPEAFF.

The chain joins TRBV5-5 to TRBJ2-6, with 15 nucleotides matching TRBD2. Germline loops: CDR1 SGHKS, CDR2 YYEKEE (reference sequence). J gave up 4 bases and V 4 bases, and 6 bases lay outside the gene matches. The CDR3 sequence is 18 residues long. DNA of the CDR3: TGTGCCAGCAGCGCCGGACTAGCGGGAGGGGGAGGGGCCAACGTCCTGACTTTC. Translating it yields CASSAGLAGGGGANVLTF.

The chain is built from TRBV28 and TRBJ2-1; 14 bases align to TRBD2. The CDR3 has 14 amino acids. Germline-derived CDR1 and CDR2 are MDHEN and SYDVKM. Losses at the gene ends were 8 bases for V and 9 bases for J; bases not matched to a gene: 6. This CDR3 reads CASGGTSGRGEQFF. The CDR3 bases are TGTGCCAGCGGGGGGACTAGCGGGAGAGGTGAGCAGTTCTTC.